One sample yielded the 4 T cell receptor beta chains listed below, sequenced in a study of cytomegalovirus exposure and HLA in healthy donors. Here immunoSEQ multiplex PCR was the method, and the copy in TCRdb shows in-frame clones only, minus some. Of about 130,000 clones detected, roughly 89% appear once; the ten largest clones hold roughly 9.2%. Input material: PBMCs. The receptors here all came from a woman between 18 and 29 years old in good health and CMV-seropositive.

The V gene is TRBV4-1, the J gene TRBJ1-1; TRBD1 aligns across 7 bases. Germline CDR1 and CDR2: MGHRA and YSYEKL. This CDR3 comprises 17 residues. V lost 4 bases and J lost 1; bases outside the gene matches: 12. The CDR3 here is CASSLRQGGLGNTEAFF. The CDR3 nucleotides read TGCGCCAGCAGCCTCCGACAGGGCGGGTTAGGGAACACTGAAGCTTTCTTT.

As concerns this clone: At one end, the junction sequence differs from germline, possibly due to a read error. The chain carries TRBV19 and TRBJ1-2; D may be TRBD1 (5 bases). This CDR3 is built from 18 residues. Germline-derived CDR1 and CDR2 are LNHDA and SQIVND (reference sequence). CDR3 DNA: TGTGCCAGTAGTGTAGATCGACTAGGAGGGGCCCGTAACTATGGCTACACCTTC. Protein product: CASSVDRLGGARNYGYTF.

The chain carries TRBV18 and TRBJ1-2; D is uncertain. Trimming pared 5 bases from V and 2 bases from J, leaving 9 bases between. The CDR3 has 13 residues. Germline values: CDR1 KGHSH, CDR2 LQKENI. CDR3 region: CASSISGNYGYTF. CDR3 in DNA: TGTGCCAGCTCAATTTCAGGAAACTATGGCTACACCTTC. Complete variable domain (other parts from reference TRBV18 and TRBJ1-2): NAGVMQNPRHLVRRRGQEARLRCSPMKGHSHVYWYRQLPEEGLKFMVYLQKENIIDESGMPKERFSAEFPKEGPSILRIQQVVRGDSAAYFCASSISGNYGYTFGSGTRLTVV.

The genes are TRBV30 and TRBJ1-6, with TRBD1 matching over 8 bases. CDR3 length equals 15 residues. CDR1 is GTSNPN, CDR2 SVGIG, per germline (reference sequence). Losses at the gene ends were 5 bases for V and 5 bases for J; bases not matched to a gene: 8. CDR3 protein: CAWAALTGDNSPLHF. The CDR3 DNA reads TGTGCCTGGGCAGCCTTGACAGGGGATAATTCACCCCTCCACTTT.